Listed here are 17 T cell receptor beta chains from one sample, sequenced in a study of T cell changes during pregnancy in multiple sclerosis. The protocol was immunoSEQ multiplex PCR, while the TCRdb copy is restricted to in-frame clones and leaves out a portion. The sample contains around 92,000 clones, 90% to 95% of which appear only once. Specimen: peripheral blood, collected in the third trimester of pregnancy. These receptors were obtained from a female donor with multiple sclerosis, enrolled in a pregnancy study.

Concerning this clone itself: The junction differs from germline at one of its ends, possibly a read error. J is TRBJ2-1 and V is TRBV7-7; 12 bases agree with TRBD2. The CDR3 totals 15 residues. The germline V gene has CDR1 SSHAT and CDR2 FNYEAQ (reference sequence). The CDR3 spells CASSIRLAGEGEQFF. In DNA, the CDR3 is TGTGCTAGCAGCATCCGACTAGCGGGAGAAGGTGAGCAGTTCTTC.

V is TRBV5-1 and J is TRBJ2-1, with 11 positions matching TRBD2. In germline, CDR1 is SGHRS, CDR2 YFSETQ. The junction had 2 bases not matched to a gene; V was cut back by 0 bases and J by 3 bases. CDR3 length: 16 amino acids. In DNA, the CDR3 is TGCGCCAGCAGCTTGGAAACTAGCGGGGGCTACAATGAGCAGTTCTTC. Protein product: CASSLETSGGYNEQFF.

This sequence joins TRBV9 and TRBJ2-2; D ambiguous. Trimming pared 4 bases from V and 3 bases from J, leaving 10 bases between. This CDR3 spans 14 amino acids. Germline loops: CDR1 SGDLS, CDR2 YYNGEE. CDR3: CASSQALYTGELFF. For the CDR3, the DNA is TGTGCCAGCAGCCAAGCCCTATACACCGGGGAGCTGTTTTTT.

The chain employs TRBV6-6 and TRBJ2-7, with a tentative D call TRBD1 (5 bases). This CDR3 is 14 amino acids long. In germline, CDR1 is MNHNY, CDR2 SVGAGI (reference sequence). Trimming left V 4 bases short and J 4 bases short, with 14 bases between. CDR3 in amino acids: CASSWQGGMYEQYF. CDR3 nucleotides: TGTGCCAGCAGTTGGCAGGGCGGTATGTACGAGCAGTACTTC.

The CDR3 loop is CASNRQGAVGYGYTF. CDR3 in DNA: TGCGCCAGCAACCGACAGGGGGCGGTAGGCTATGGCTACACCTTC. This chain uses TRBV4-1 with TRBJ1-2; 10 nucleotides line up with TRBD1. Germline V gene lookup returns CDR1 MGHRA and CDR2 YSYEKL. The CDR3 length is 15 residues. With V trimmed by 7 bases and J by 4 bases, 9 bases remained unmatched.

The chain combines TRBV28 with TRBJ1-5; a weak D match, TRBD1 (6 bases). Per germline, CDR1 MDHEN and CDR2 SYDVKM. This CDR3 region has 17 residues. V was clipped by 6 bases and J by 0 bases, with 18 bases between them. The CDR3 DNA is TGTGCCAGCAGCTCCGGACAGACCTACTCTAGCAATCAGCCCCAGCATTTT. Translating it yields CASSSGQTYSSNQPQHF. Complete variable domain (other parts from reference TRBV28 and TRBJ1-5): DVKVTQSSRYLVKRTGEKVFLECVQDMDHENMFWYRQDPGLGLRLIYFSYDVKMKEKGDIPEGYSVSREKKERFSLILESASTNQTSMYLCASSSGQTYSSNQPQHFGDGTRLSIL.

The chain employs TRBV6-5 and TRBJ2-2, with D uncertain. The V end was cut by 5 bases, the J end by 0 bases, with 7 bases between. Germline V lookup: CDR1 MNHEY, CDR2 SVGAGI. The CDR3 runs to 14 residues. Here the CDR3 DNA reads TGTGCCAGCAGTCTCGGGTCGAACACCGGGGAGCTGTTTTTT. This sequence encodes CASSLGSNTGELFF.

The gene calls are TRBV5-1 and TRBJ2-5; D may be TRBD2 (7 bases). The CDR3 length is 15 residues. V gave up 2 bases and J gave up 5 bases, with 16 bases separating them. Germline V lookup: CDR1 SGHRS, CDR2 YFSETQ. The chain's CDR3 is CASSLRGALGETQYF. CDR3 DNA: TGCGCCAGCAGCTTACGGGGGGCCCTAGGGGAGACCCAGTACTTC.

The rearrangement uses TRBV19 and TRBJ1-5; D ambiguous. V was cut by 7 bases and J by 2 bases, with 12 bases left in between. The CDR3 spans 14 residues. Germline CDR1 is LNHDA and CDR2 is SQIVND (reference sequence). This chain's CDR3 is CASMRSDRNQPQHF. The CDR3 nucleotides read TGTGCCAGTATGCGGAGTGATCGCAATCAGCCCCAGCATTTT.

This chain links TRBV6-5 with TRBJ2-7, with 11 bases matching TRBD2. Germline trimming cut 4 bases from V and 5 bases from J; bases unmatched to any gene: 4. CDR3 length: 14 amino acids. Germline lookup yields CDR1 MNHEY and CDR2 SVGAGI. The CDR3 is CASSWGLAVNEQYF. As DNA, the CDR3 is TGTGCCAGCAGTTGGGGACTAGCGGTAAACGAGCAGTACTTC.

The rearrangement uses TRBV6-5 and TRBJ2-1; a weak D match, TRBD2 (6 bases). Trimming pared 0 bases from V and 8 bases from J, leaving 14 bases between. The CDR3 consists of 15 residues. Germline values: CDR1 MNHEY, CDR2 SVGAGI. This CDR3 is CASSYSTGVADEQFF. The CDR3 DNA follows: TGTGCCAGCAGTTACTCAACGGGAGTAGCGGATGAGCAGTTCTTC.

V usage is TRBV2 and J usage is TRBJ2-5; TRBD2 aligns across 12 bases. The trim removed 6 bases at V and 7 bases at J, leaving 6 bases unmatched. The V gene's germline CDR1 is SNHLY and CDR2 FYNNEI. CDR3 size: 14 residues. The CDR3 loop reads CASREPSGRGTQYF. The CDR3 nucleotides are TGTGCCAGCAGGGAACCTAGCGGGAGGGGGACCCAGTACTTC.

This chain connects TRBV5-1 to TRBJ2-7, with 12 bases lining up with TRBD2. CDR3 length: 14 residues. CDR1 SGHRS and CDR2 YFSETQ come from the germline V gene. The ends lost 0 bases at V and 6 bases at J; junction bases unmatched: 1. DNA of the CDR3: TGCGCCAGCAGCTTGGGACTAGCGGGAGTCGAGCAGTACTTC. As protein: CASSLGLAGVEQYF.

This rearrangement joins TRBV7-2 to TRBJ2-7, with TRBD1 matching over 9 bases. V was clipped by 6 bases and J by 0 bases; unmatched bases: 3. This CDR3 is 14 amino acids long. Looked up from germline, CDR1 is SGHTA and CDR2 is FQGNSA. The CDR3 nucleotides read TGTGCCAGCAGGGACAGGGGCCTCTCCTACGAGCAGTACTTC. Its protein product is CASRDRGLSYEQYF.

This clone was counted once. The chain uses TRBV27 and TRBJ2-1; 8 nucleotides match TRBD2. With 0 bases clipped from V and 4 bases from J, the junction kept 2 bases outside the gene matches. Germline loops: CDR1 MNHEY, CDR2 SMNVEV (reference sequence). The CDR3 contains 15 residues. As DNA, the CDR3 is TGTGCCAGCAGTTTATCTCCGGGAGGGTACAATGAGCAGTTCTTC. Protein sequence: CASSLSPGGYNEQFF.

This chain links TRBV29-1 with TRBJ2-5, with TRBD2 as a possible D gene (7 bases). V was clipped by 3 bases and J by 5 bases, with 13 bases between them. The CDR3 runs to 13 residues. Germline V gives CDR1 SQVTM, CDR2 ANQGSEA. The CDR3 nucleotides are TGCAGCGTTGAGGGGGGGGCGCGGGAGACCCAGTACTTC. It translates to CSVEGGARETQYF. Filled out from reference TRBV29-1 and TRBJ2-5, the complete variable domain reads SAVISQKPSRDICQRGTSLTIQCQVDSQVTMMFWYRQQPGQSLTLIATANQGSEATYESGFVIDKFPISRPNLTFSTLTVSNMSPEDSSIYLCSVEGGARETQYFGPGTRLLVL.

The genes are TRBV6-1 and TRBJ2-3, with 13 positions matching TRBD2. Germline-derived CDR1 and CDR2 are MNHNS and SASEGT. This CDR3 is built from 17 residues. J lost 4 bases, V lost 4 bases, and 8 bases had no gene match. Here the CDR3 reads CASSAWTSGSTADTQYF. Here the CDR3 DNA reads TGTGCCAGCAGTGCCTGGACTAGCGGGAGCACGGCAGATACGCAGTATTTT.